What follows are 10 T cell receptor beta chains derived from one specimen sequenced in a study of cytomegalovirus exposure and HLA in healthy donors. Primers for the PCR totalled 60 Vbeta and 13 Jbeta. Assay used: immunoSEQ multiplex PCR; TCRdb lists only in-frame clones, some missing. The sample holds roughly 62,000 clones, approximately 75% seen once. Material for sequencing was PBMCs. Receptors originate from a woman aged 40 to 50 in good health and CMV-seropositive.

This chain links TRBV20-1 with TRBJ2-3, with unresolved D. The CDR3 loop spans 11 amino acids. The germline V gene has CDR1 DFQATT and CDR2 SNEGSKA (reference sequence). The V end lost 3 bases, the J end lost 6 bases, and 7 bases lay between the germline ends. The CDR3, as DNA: TGCAGTGCTAGTCTTCAGGATACGCAGTATTTT. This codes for CSASLQDTQYF.

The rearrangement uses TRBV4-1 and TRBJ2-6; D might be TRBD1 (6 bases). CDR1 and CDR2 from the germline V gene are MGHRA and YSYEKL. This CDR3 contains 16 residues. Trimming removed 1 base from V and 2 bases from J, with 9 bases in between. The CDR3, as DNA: TGCGCCAGCAGCCAAGGGCAGGGGCCTGGGGCCAACGTCCTGACTTTC. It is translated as CASSQGQGPGANVLTF.

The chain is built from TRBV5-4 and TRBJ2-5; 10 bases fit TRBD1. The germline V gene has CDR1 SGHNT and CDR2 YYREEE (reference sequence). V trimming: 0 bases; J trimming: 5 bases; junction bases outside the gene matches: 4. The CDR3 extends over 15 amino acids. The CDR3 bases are TGTGCCAGCAGCTTGGGACAGGGGGCGAGGGAGACCCAGTACTTC. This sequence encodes CASSLGQGARETQYF.

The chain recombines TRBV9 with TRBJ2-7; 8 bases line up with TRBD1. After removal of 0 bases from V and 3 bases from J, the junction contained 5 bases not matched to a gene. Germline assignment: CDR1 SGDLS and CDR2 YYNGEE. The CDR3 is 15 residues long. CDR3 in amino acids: CASSVGAGGNYEQYF. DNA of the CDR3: TGTGCCAGCAGCGTAGGGGCAGGGGGCAACTACGAGCAGTACTTC.

As DNA, the CDR3 is TGCGCCAGCAGCTTGAGGGGTAGCGGGGGGGTGCAAGATACGCAGTATTTT. Residues: CASSLRGSGGVQDTQYF. V usage is TRBV5-1 and J usage is TRBJ2-3, with 11 bases fitting TRBD2. Losses at the gene ends were 1 base for V and 5 bases for J; bases not matched to a gene: 9. CDR1 and CDR2 from the germline V gene are SGHRS and YFSETQ. The CDR3 is made up of 17 amino acids.

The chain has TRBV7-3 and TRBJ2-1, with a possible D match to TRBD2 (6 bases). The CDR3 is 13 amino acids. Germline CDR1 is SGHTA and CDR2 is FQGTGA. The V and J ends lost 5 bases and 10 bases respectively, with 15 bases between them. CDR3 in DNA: TGTGCCAGCAGCCGACTACCTGGAGGGGAGCAGTTCTTC. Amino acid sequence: CASSRLPGGEQFF.

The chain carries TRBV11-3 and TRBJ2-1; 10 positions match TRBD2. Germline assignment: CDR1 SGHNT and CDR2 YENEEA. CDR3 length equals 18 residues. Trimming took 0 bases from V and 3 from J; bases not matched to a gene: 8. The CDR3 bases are TGTGCCAGCAGCTTAGAGCCCTTTAGCGGGGGGAACTACAATGAGCAGTTCTTC. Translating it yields CASSLEPFSGGNYNEQFF.

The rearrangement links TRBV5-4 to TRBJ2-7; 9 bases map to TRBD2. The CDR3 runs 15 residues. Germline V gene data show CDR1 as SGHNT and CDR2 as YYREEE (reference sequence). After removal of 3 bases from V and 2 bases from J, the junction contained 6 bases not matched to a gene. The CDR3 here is CASSWGRGGTYEQYF. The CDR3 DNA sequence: TGTGCCAGCAGCTGGGGGCGGGGGGGCACCTACGAGCAGTACTTC.

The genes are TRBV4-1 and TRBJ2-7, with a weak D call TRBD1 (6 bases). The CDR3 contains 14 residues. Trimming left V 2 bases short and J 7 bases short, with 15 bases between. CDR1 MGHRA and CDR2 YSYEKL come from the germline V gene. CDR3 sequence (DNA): TGCGCCAGCAGCCAAAATAGGGGCAGGGGAGAGCAGTACTTC. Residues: CASSQNRGRGEQYF.

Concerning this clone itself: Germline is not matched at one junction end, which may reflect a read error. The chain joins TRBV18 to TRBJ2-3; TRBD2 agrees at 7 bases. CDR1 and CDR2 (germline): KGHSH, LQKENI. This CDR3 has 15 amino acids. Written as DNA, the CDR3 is TGTGCCAGTTCACGCCCAGCGGGGCCCACAGATACGCAGTATTTT. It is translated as CASSRPAGPTDTQYF.